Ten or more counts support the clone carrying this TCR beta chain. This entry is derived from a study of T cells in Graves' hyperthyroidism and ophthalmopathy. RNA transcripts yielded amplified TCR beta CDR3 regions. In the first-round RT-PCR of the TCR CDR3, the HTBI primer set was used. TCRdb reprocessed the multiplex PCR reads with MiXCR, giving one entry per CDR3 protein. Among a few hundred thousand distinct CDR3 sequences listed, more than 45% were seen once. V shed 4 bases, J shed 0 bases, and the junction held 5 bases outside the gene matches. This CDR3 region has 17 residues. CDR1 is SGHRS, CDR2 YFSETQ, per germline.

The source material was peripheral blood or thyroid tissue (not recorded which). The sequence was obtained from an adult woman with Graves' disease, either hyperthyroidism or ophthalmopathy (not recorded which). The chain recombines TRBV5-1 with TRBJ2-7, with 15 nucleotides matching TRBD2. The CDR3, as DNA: TGCGCCAGCAGCCCGGGACTAGCGGGAGGTCTCTCCTACGAGCAGTACTTC. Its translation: CASSPGLAGGLSYEQYF.